The TCR beta chain described here comes from a study of identical twins. Study findings and constraints: For monozygotic twins, models underestimated out-of-frame TCR alpha sharing.

Using its own MiXCR run on the 5' RACE reads, TCRdb lists one record per CDR3 protein. The data show 500,000 to 600,000 distinct CDR3 sequences, under 25% seen once. This clonotype was seen only once. Its antigen remains unidentified. Per germline, CDR1 DFQATT and CDR2 SNEGSKA (reference sequence). The CDR3 has 15 residues. Trimming removed 3 bases from V and 7 bases from J; junction bases left unmatched: 6. A further study also used this sample, focusing on T cells expressing NK-cell markers.

The chain uses TRBV20-1 and TRBJ2-1; the match to TRBD2 covers 13 bases. What was sequenced was CD4+ T cells sorted from blood. This sequence was found in a woman younger than 35 in good health. CDR3 DNA: TGCAGTGCTAGCGGGACTAGCGGGATTAGGAATGAGCAGTTCTTC. This gives the protein CSASGTSGIRNEQFF.